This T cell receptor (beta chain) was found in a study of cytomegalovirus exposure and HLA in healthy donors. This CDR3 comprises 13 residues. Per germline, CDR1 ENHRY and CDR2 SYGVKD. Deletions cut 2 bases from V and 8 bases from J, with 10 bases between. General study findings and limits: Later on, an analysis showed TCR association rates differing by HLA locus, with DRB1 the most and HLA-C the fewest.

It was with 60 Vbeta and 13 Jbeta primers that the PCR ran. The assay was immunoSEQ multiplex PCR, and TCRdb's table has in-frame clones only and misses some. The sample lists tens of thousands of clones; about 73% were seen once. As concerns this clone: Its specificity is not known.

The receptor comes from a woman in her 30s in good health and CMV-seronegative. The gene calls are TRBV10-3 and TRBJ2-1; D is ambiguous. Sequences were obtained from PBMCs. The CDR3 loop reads CAISETNAHEQFF. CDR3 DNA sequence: TGTGCCATCAGTGAGACAAATGCCCATGAGCAGTTCTTC.